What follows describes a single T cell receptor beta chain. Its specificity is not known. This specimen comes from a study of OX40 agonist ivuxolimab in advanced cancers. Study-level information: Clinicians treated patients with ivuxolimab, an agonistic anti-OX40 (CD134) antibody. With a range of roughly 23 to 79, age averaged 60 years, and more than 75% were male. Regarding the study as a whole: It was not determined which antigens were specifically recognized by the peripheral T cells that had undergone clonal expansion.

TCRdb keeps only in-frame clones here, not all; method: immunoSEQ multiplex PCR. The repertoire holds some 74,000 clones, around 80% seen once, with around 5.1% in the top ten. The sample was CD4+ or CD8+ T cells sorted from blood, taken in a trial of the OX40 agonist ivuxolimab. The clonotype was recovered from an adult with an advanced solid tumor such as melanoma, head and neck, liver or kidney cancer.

CDR3 bases: TGTGCCCCTTGGGACAGGGGGAATTATAATTCACCCCTCCACTTT. Translation gives CAPWDRGNYNSPLHF. The J gene is TRBJ1-6, the V gene TRBV19; 11 nucleotides agree with TRBD1. Losses at the gene ends were 11 bases for V and 4 bases for J; bases not matched to a gene: 7. The CDR3 runs 15 residues. Germline V gene sequence: CDR1 LNHDA, CDR2 SQIVND (reference sequence).